The clone carrying this T cell receptor beta chain was recorded only once. The sample belongs to a study of CD8 T cells in Susac syndrome. After extraction with the RNeasy kit, about 0.45 to 1 ug of the RNA was reverse transcribed using random hexamers. The TCR beta CDR3 was amplified by immunoSEQ multiplex PCR across 54 Vbeta, 13 Jbeta. TCRdb re-analysed the immunoSEQ multiplex PCR reads in MiXCR, keeping a single row per CDR3 protein. The sample holds 250,000 to 300,000 distinct CDR3 sequences, roughly 85% seen once. The authors negatively isolated CD8+ and CD4+ T cells and FACS-enriched TEMRA cells. CDR3 length equals 14 residues. V shed 7 bases, J shed 2 bases, and the junction held 3 bases outside the gene matches. Germline loops: CDR1 MDHEN, CDR2 SYDVKM.

The clonotype originates from a human donor with multiple sclerosis. Sequences were obtained from CD8+ T cells from PBMCs. The V and J genes are TRBV28 and TRBJ2-1, with 9 bases fitting TRBD1. The CDR3: CASNNRGPYNEQFF. CDR3 in DNA: TGTGCCAGCAATAACAGGGGGCCCTACAATGAGCAGTTCTTC.